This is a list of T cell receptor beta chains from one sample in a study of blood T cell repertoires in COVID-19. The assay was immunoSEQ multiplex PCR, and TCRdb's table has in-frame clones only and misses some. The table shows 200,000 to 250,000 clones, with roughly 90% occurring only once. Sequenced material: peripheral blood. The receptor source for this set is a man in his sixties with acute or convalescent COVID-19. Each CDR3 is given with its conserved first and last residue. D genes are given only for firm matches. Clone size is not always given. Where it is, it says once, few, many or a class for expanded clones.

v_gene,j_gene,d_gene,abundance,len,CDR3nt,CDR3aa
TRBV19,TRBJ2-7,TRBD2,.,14,TGTGCCAGTAGGCAGCGGGGGAGCTCCTACGAGCAGTACTTC,CASRQRGSSYEQYF
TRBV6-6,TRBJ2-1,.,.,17,TGTGCCAGCAGTCGTGGGGAGGTCGAGGTCAACTACAATGAGCAGTTCTTC,CASSRGEVEVNYNEQFF
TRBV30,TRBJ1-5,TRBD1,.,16,TGTGCCTGGATCCCTTCAGGGGGCCGAAGCAATCAGCCCCAGCATTTT,CAWIPSGGRSNQPQHF
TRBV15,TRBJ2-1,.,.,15,TGTGCCACCAGCAGAGATCAGGGGCTGAGGAATGAGCAGTTCTTC,CATSRDQGLRNEQFF
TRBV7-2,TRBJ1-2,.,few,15,TGTGCCAGCAGCCTAAAACTGGGCGCCTCAGTCCGCTACACCTTC,CASSLKLGASVRYTF
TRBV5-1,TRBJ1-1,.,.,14,TGCGCCAGCAGCTTGACAGGGTTGGGGACTGAAGCTTTCTTT,CASSLTGLGTEAFF
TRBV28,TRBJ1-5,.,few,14,TGTGCCAGCAGTACTACACCTAGCAATCAGCCCCAGCATTTT,CASSTTPSNQPQHF
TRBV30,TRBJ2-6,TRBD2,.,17,TGTGCCTGGAGTGTAGTAGCGGGGGTCTCTGGGGCCAACGTCCTGACTTTC,CAWSVVAGVSGANVLTF
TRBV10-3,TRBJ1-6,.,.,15,TGTGCCATCAGTGAGTCAGTCAGGGAAAATTCACCCCTCCACTTT,CAISESVRENSPLHF
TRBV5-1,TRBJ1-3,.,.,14,TGCGCCAGCAGCAACACGGGAGCTGGAAACACCATATATTTT,CASSNTGAGNTIYF
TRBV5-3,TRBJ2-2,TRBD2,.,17,TGTGCCAGAAGCCCCGGCCTAGCGGGAGGTAGAACCGGGGAGCTGTTTTTT,CARSPGLAGGRTGELFF
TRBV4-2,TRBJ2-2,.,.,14,TGTGCCAGCAGCCAAAACCCGACATCCGGGGAGCTGTTTTTT,CASSQNPTSGELFF
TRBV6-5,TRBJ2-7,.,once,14,TGTGCCAGCACCCTTGGACAGTGGTCCTACGAGCAGTACTTC,CASTLGQWSYEQYF
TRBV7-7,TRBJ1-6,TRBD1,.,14,TGTGCTAGCAGCCAGGGACAGGCCGATTCACCCCTCCACTTT,CASSQGQADSPLHF
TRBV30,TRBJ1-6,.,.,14,TGTGCCTGGAGTGTGATGGCAATGGATTCACCCCTCCACTTT,CAWSVMAMDSPLHF
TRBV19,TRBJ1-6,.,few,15,TGTGCCACTCAGGACAGAGGATCCTATAATTCACCCCTCCACTTT,CATQDRGSYNSPLHF
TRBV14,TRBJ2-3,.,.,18,TGTGCCAGCAGCCAAGACCTAGGGCAGGGCACCTTCACAGATACGCAGTATTTT,CASSQDLGQGTFTDTQYF
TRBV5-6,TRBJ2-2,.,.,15,TGTGCCAGCAGCACCTTTAGGGGGAACACCGGGGAGCTGTTTTTT,CASSTFRGNTGELFF
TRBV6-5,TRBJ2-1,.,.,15,TGTGCCAGCAGCCGGTCGACTAGACGTGACAATGAGCAGTTCTTC,CASSRSTRRDNEQFF
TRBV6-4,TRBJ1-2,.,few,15,TGTGCCAGCAGTGAAGAATACAGGGCCGACTATGGCTACACCTTC,CASSEEYRADYGYTF